This entry describes one T cell receptor (beta chain). Germline V gene sequence: CDR1 SGDLS, CDR2 YYNGEE. This CDR3 region has 14 residues. Trimming cost V 3 bases and J 1 base, with 11 bases left between them. Clones were sequenced by immunoSEQ multiplex PCR, and TCRdb holds only the in-frame ones, with some missing. Of some 2,000,000 clones listed, roughly 95% are singletons. The data derive from a study of shared clonotypes between healthy human individuals. Terminally differentiated effector memory CD45RA+ cells were excluded from the naive CD8 cells, which were CD45RO-negative and positively selected for CCR7.

Sequenced sample: naive CD8+ T cells sorted from blood. This clonotype was obtained from a man between 18 and 35 years old in good health. The chain is built from TRBV9 and TRBJ2-7; D gene unclear. Here the CDR3 DNA reads TGTGCCAGCAGCGCCGTGGCCCCTTCCTACGAGCAGTACTTC. Its translation: CASSAVAPSYEQYF.